Included here is one T cell receptor beta chain sequence, with context. Its target is unknown. This record comes from a study of human T cells and chemical hapten exposure. Whole-study context: How much TCR each sample yielded varied, mostly because pooled library volumes differed slightly.

The CDR3 consists of 11 residues. CDR1 is DFQATT and CDR2 is SNEGSKA in the germline V gene (reference sequence). V lost 0 bases to trimming and J lost 8 bases, with 6 bases between them. Described time point: healthy volunteer bleed at 6 weeks. Total RNA came from unfractionated whole blood. As the library was built, unique molecular identifiers were attached to individual cDNA molecules. Original processing methods: Per-sample TCR counts ranged from about 23,224 to 750,000, median about 90,000. TCRdb used MiXCR to reprocess the RACE reads, holding one entry per CDR3 protein. Here the V and J calls rest on TCRdb's processing, not on the authors' analysis. The table records under 45,000 distinct CDR3 sequences, less than 6% of them present only once. Study-wide points: No alteration of TCRs above 1 in 1000 frequency was seen with DPC sensitization.

The TCR originated in a human donor in good health. Some clones in this sample may be carry-over from other donors' samples. Sequencing was carried out using whole blood. The chain recombines TRBV20-1 with TRBJ2-3; no definite D call. The CDR3: CSARDLSTQYF. CDR3 DNA: TGCAGTGCTAGAGATCTGAGTACGCAGTATTTT.